The entry below gives a single TCR beta chain sequence along with its context. Its antigen remains unknown. This clone may be a read error of a much larger clone one base away. Absent ophthalmopathy progression within 18 months defined stable Graves' hyperthyroidism. Not enrolled were patients with uncontrolled infection, other autoimmune disease, pregnancy or lactation. From more than 8 ml of fresh peripheral blood, PBMCs were isolated. This record comes from a study of T cells in Graves' hyperthyroidism and ophthalmopathy. Findings and caveats of the study: Most clonotypes expanded in thyroid above 0.001 were likewise present in blood.

Amplification of TCR beta CDR3 regions used RNA as the template. A set of HTBI primers served as the primers for a first-round RT-PCR of the TCR CDR3. MiXCR, run by TCRdb on the multiplex PCR reads, gives a single entry per CDR3 protein. The sample has roughly 380,000 distinct CDR3 sequences; about 14% are singletons. The CDR3 contains 14 residues. Per germline, CDR1 SGHTA and CDR2 FQGNSA. This TCR was sampled from a woman aged 55-70 years with Graves' hyperthyroidism. Sequenced sample: blood. J is TRBJ2-7 and V is TRBV7-2; D not certain. The CDR3, as DNA: TGTGCCAGCAACTTAGGCCCAGATTCCTACGAGCAGTACTTC. Translating it yields CASNLGPDSYEQYF. The full variable domain, with the rest looked up from reference TRBV7-2 and TRBJ2-7, is GAGVSQSPSNKVTEKGKDVELRCDPISGHTALYWYRQSLGQGLEFLIYFQGNSAPDKSGLPSDRFSAERTGGSVSTLTIQRTQQEDSAVYLCASNLGPDSYEQYFGPGTRLTVT.